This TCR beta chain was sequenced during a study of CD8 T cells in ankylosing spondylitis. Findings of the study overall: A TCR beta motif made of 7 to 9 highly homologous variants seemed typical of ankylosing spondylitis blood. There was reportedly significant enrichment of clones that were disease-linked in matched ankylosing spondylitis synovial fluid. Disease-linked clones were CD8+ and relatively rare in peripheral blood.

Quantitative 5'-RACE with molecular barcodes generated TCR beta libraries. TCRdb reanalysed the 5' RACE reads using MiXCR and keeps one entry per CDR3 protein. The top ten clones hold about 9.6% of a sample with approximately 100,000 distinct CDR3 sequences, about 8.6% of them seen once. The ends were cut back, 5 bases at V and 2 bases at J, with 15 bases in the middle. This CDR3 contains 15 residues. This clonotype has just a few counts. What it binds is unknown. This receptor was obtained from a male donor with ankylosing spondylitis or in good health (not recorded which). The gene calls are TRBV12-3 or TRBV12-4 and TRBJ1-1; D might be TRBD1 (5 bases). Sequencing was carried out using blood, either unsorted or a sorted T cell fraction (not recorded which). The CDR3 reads CASSAGGIGNTEAFF. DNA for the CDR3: TGTGCCAGCAGTGCCGGGGGGATAGGAAACACTGAAGCTTTCTTT.